This T cell receptor beta chain was captured in a study of post-analysis software for immune sequencing data. Findings and limits, study-wide: Analysis by F measure revealed that same-batch samples clustered strongly together. In patients, TRBV5-6, TRBV5-1 and TRBV20-1 belonged to five TRBV segments found more frequently than in controls.

This clonotype was recorded at least ten times. The antigen is unknown. Unique molecular identifiers featured in each of the TCR beta cDNA libraries. TCRdb re-called the PCR reads through MiXCR, storing one row per CDR3 protein. The table lists 380,000 or so distinct CDR3 sequences, roughly 36% of them singletons, with roughly an eighth in the top ten. V shed 2 bases and J shed 3 bases, with 3 bases lying between them. Germline CDR1 and CDR2: ENHRY and SYGVKD. The CDR3 sequence is 12 residues long. Input material: blood. The source of this sequence is a girl under 18 with multiple sclerosis. The chain combines TRBV10-3 with TRBJ2-3; D ambiguous. The CDR3 nucleotides are TGTGCCATCAGTGAGGGGACAGATACGCAGTATTTT. Amino acids: CAISEGTDTQYF.